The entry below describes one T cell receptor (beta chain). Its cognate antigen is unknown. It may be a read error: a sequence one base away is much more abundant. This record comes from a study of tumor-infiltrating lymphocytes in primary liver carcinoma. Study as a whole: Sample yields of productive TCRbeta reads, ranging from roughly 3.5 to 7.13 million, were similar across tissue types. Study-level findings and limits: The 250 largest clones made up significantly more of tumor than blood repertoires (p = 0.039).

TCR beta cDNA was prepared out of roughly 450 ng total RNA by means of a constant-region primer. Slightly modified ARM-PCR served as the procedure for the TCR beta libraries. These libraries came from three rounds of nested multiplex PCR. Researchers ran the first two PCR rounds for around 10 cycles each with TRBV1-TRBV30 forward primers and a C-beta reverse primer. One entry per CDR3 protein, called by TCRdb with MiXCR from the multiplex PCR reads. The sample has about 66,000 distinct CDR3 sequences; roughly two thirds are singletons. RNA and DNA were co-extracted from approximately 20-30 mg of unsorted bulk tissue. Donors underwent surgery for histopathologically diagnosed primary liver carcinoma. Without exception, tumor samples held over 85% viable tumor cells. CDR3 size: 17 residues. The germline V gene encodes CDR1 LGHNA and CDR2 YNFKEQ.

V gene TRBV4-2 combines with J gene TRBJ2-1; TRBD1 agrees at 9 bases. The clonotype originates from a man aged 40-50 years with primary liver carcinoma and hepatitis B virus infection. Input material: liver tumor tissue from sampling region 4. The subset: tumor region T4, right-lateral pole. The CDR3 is CTSSPDRGSSTYNEQFF. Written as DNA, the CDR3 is TGTACCAGCAGCCCAGACAGGGGGTCCTCAACTTACAATGAGCAGTTCTTC.